One and the same sample provided the 16 T cell receptor beta chains below, sequenced in a study of CD8 T cells in Susac syndrome (dated by TCRdb to between 2018 and 2021). The method behind the library was the immunoSEQ multiplex PCR assay. RNA was extracted using the RNeasy kit, and roughly 0.45 to 1 ug of the RNA was reverse transcribed with random hexamers. TCRdb ran its own pipeline on the public reads, namely fastp trimming at Q25 and MiXCR clone calling, and kept in-frame beta chains. Each entry merges the rows of one CDR3 protein and shows their most common DNA and genes. A total of about 210,000 distinct CDR3 sequences appear in this sample, 95% of them only once. The ten top clones hold around 0.08% of the sample. Sequencing was done on a sample of CD4+ T cells from PBMCs. The receptors here all came from a human donor with multiple sclerosis.

The chain uses TRBV20-1 and TRBJ2-5, with TRBD2 identical over 9 bases. CDR1 DFQATT and CDR2 SNEGSKA come from the germline V gene (reference sequence). There are 14 residues in the CDR3. V shed 2 bases and J 8 bases; nucleotides not matched to a gene: 9. This chain's CDR3 is CSARSSGGGSTQYF. Written as DNA, the CDR3 is TGCAGTGCTAGAAGTAGCGGGGGCGGCAGTACCCAGTACTTC.

V usage is TRBV15 and J usage is TRBJ1-1; TRBD1 aligns across 7 bases. Germline V lookup: CDR1 LNHNV, CDR2 YYDKDF (reference sequence). V was clipped by 1 base and J by 10 bases; unmatched bases: 9. The CDR3 length is 14 residues. DNA for the CDR3: TGTGCCACCAGCAGAGTTTTAGGAAGACAGGGAGCTTTCTTT. It specifies CATSRVLGRQGAFF.

This clonotype was recorded once. The V and J genes are TRBV29-1 and TRBJ2-1; no definite D call. V was cut by 6 bases and J by 8 bases, with 14 bases left in between. Germline CDR1 SQVTM, CDR2 ANQGSEA. The CDR3 consists of 12 residues. CDR3 in amino acids: CSVASMRDEQFF. CDR3 DNA sequence: TGCAGCGTCGCCTCGATGCGTGATGAGCAGTTCTTC.

The CDR3 DNA reads TGCGCCAGCAGCCAAGGGACCTCCAGCGAGCAGTACGTC. Its protein product is CASSQGTSSEQYV. This chain connects TRBV4-1 to TRBJ2-7; D gene ambiguous. Per germline, CDR1 MGHRA and CDR2 YSYEKL. This CDR3 has 13 amino acids. V was pared by 1 base and J by 6 bases, with 10 bases between.

The chain uses TRBV5-1 and TRBJ2-3, with D possibly matching TRBD1 (6 bases). V dropped 6 bases and J dropped 0 bases, with 14 bases sitting between them. Germline CDR1 SGHRS, CDR2 YFSETQ. This CDR3 spans 15 amino acids. CDR3 coding DNA: TGCGCCAGCATGCTCCCCCAGGGGAGCACAGATACGCAGTATTTT. Its translation: CASMLPQGSTDTQYF. The full variable domain, its missing parts supplied by reference TRBV5-1 and TRBJ2-3, is KAGVTQTPRYLIKTRGQQVTLSCSPISGHRSVSWYQQTPGQGLQFLFEYFSETQRNKGNFPGRFSGRQFSNSRSEMNVSTLELGDSALYLCASMLPQGSTDTQYFGPGTRLTVL.

The sample holds a few counts of this clonotype. The genes are TRBV30 and TRBJ2-5, with 7 bases identical to TRBD2. Germline V gene data show CDR1 as GTSNPN and CDR2 as SVGIG (reference sequence). The CDR3 has 16 amino acids. Unmatched junction bases numbered 12, after V lost 0 bases and J lost 5 bases. The CDR3 reads CAWSVRASGMGETQYF. CDR3 sequence (DNA): TGTGCCTGGAGTGTACGGGCTAGCGGTATGGGGGAGACCCAGTACTTC. The variable domain in full, completed from reference TRBV30 and TRBJ2-5, reads SQTIHQWPATLVQPVGSPLSLECTVEGTSNPNLYWYRQAAGRGLQLLFYSVGIGQISSEVPQNLSASRPQDRQFILSSKKLLLSDSGFYLCAWSVRASGMGETQYFGPGTRLLVL.

V usage is TRBV5-1 and J usage is TRBJ1-6; D is unresolved. Trimming left V 0 bases short and J 10 bases short, with 8 bases between. In germline, CDR1 is SGHRS, CDR2 YFSETQ. The CDR3 covers 13 residues. CDR3 sequence: CASSLAGRSPLHF. The DNA of the CDR3 is TGCGCCAGCAGCTTGGCGGGGAGGTCACCCCTCCACTTT. The complete variable domain, with remaining parts taken from reference TRBV5-1 and TRBJ1-6, reads KAGVTQTPRYLIKTRGQQVTLSCSPISGHRSVSWYQQTPGQGLQFLFEYFSETQRNKGNFPGRFSGRQFSNSRSEMNVSTLELGDSALYLCASSLAGRSPLHFGNGTRLTVT.

The chain is built from TRBV5-1 and TRBJ2-5; 8 nucleotides match TRBD1. This CDR3 has 14 amino acids. With 4 bases clipped from V and 3 bases from J, the junction kept 5 bases outside the gene matches. CDR1 is SGHRS and CDR2 is YFSETQ in the germline V gene. The CDR3 is CASSPKDREETQYF. The CDR3 nucleotides read TGCGCCAGCAGCCCAAAGGACAGGGAAGAGACCCAGTACTTC. The entire variable domain, with the rest obtained from reference TRBV5-1 and TRBJ2-5, is as follows: KAGVTQTPRYLIKTRGQQVTLSCSPISGHRSVSWYQQTPGQGLQFLFEYFSETQRNKGNFPGRFSGRQFSNSRSEMNVSTLELGDSALYLCASSPKDREETQYFGPGTRLLVL.

This clonotype was recorded once. The V call is TRBV5-1, the J call TRBJ2-7; D gene uncertain. The germline V gene encodes CDR1 SGHRS and CDR2 YFSETQ. V lost 2 bases to trimming and J lost 11 bases, with 17 bases between them. The CDR3 is made up of 13 amino acids. The CDR3 nucleotides read TGCGCCAGCAGCTTCCGGACGGACGATGAGGAGTACTTC. It specifies CASSFRTDDEEYF.

J is TRBJ1-6 and V is TRBV7-9, with 7 bases fitting TRBD1. The CDR3 totals 15 residues. The V segment lost 4 bases and the J segment 8 bases; nucleotides outside the gene matches: 8. Germline assignment: CDR1 SEHNR and CDR2 FQNEAQ (reference sequence). CDR3 protein: CASSWGTGVHSPLHF. The DNA for the CDR3 is TGTGCCAGCAGCTGGGGAACAGGGGTTCATTCACCCCTCCACTTT.

This chain uses TRBV7-3 with TRBJ2-1, with 8 bases that match TRBD1. The CDR3 has 15 amino acids. Germline V gene data show CDR1 as SGHTA and CDR2 as FQGTGA. J gave up 8 bases and V 3 bases, and 9 bases lay outside the gene matches. The CDR3 region is CASSFSPDRGHEQFF. In DNA, the CDR3 is TGTGCCAGCAGCTTTTCCCCCGACAGGGGTCATGAGCAGTTCTTC.

The V call is TRBV6-1, the J call TRBJ1-5, with a weak D call TRBD1 (5 bases). The CDR3 sequence is 17 residues long. CDR1 is MNHNS, CDR2 SASEGT, per germline. With 9 bases removed from V and 9 bases from J, the gap between germline ends came to 30 bases. This CDR3 is CASSRSGGTFISAPQHF. In nucleotides, the CDR3 is TGTGCCAGTTCACGTAGTGGGGGGACCTTCATCAGTGCGCCCCAGCATTTT.

This clonotype was found once. The rearrangement joins TRBV25-1 to TRBJ2-7; 10 nucleotides align to TRBD1. Germline lookup yields CDR1 MGHDK and CDR2 SYGVNS. CDR3 size: 16 residues. V dropped 7 bases and J dropped 2; count of bases not matched to a gene: 11. Written as DNA, the CDR3 is TGTGCCAGCACTCCCTCCGACGGACAGGGGGCCTACGAGCAGTACTTC. The encoded protein is CASTPSDGQGAYEQYF.

This chain links TRBV5-4 with TRBJ2-7; TRBD1 aligns across 7 bases. The CDR3 contains 16 residues. Germline CDR1 SGHNT, CDR2 YYREEE (reference sequence). J lost 6 bases, V lost 3 bases, and 15 bases had no gene match. The CDR3 is CASSSDTAGGYGEQYF. DNA for the CDR3: TGTGCCAGCAGCTCCGATACGGCAGGGGGATACGGCGAGCAGTACTTC.

The chain employs TRBV27 and TRBJ1-5; D is ambiguous. The CDR3 runs 15 residues. Germline V gives CDR1 MNHEY, CDR2 SMNVEV (reference sequence). The V end was cut by 3 bases, the J end by 8 bases, with 17 bases between. The CDR3 DNA is TGTGCCAGCAGTTTTTACGGACGGGCTGGGGAGCCCCAGCATTTT. This gives the protein CASSFYGRAGEPQHF.

The V gene is TRBV27, the J gene TRBJ2-1; 7 bases match TRBD1. With 7 bases clipped from V and 3 bases from J, the junction kept 6 bases outside the gene matches. The CDR3 has 14 amino acids. CDR1 is MNHEY, CDR2 SMNVEV, per germline (reference sequence). The CDR3: CASTQQGNYNEQFF. CDR3 coding DNA: TGTGCCAGCACCCAACAGGGGAACTACAATGAGCAGTTCTTC.